This TCR beta chain was retrieved from a study of beta chain features in type 1 diabetes. Isolated RNA was reverse transcribed in full, so expressed TCRB transcripts were sequenced. Assay: immunoSEQ multiplex PCR; the TCRdb copy retains only in-frame clones and omits some. This sample has about 930,000 clones, with about a sixth found just once. As for this clone: Germline is not matched at one junction end, which may reflect a read error.

Germline V gene sequence: CDR1 LGHNA, CDR2 YSLEER. The CDR3 length is 18 residues. The sequence was obtained from a woman aged 18 to 35 in good health. The sequencing input was naive CD4+ T cells from blood. The V gene is TRBV4-3, the J gene TRBJ1-1; weak D call: TRBD1 (6 bases). The CDR3 bases are TGCGCCAGCAGCCAATCAATTACAGGGAACCGGTCGAACATGAAGCTTTTATTT. This gives the protein CASSQSITGNRSNMKLLF.